A single sample is the source of the 18 T cell receptor beta chains below, sequenced in a study of cytomegalovirus exposure and HLA in healthy donors. PCR used 60 Vbeta primers and 13 Jbeta primers. TCRdb keeps only in-frame clones here, not all; method: immunoSEQ multiplex PCR. The table records approximately 73,000 clones, roughly 70% of them present only once. Material for sequencing was PBMCs. The receptors derive from a man between 65 and 85 years old in good health and CMV-seronegative.

The CDR3 protein is CASSLMGQGAYEQYF. CDR3 in DNA: TGTGCCAGCAGCCTAATGGGACAGGGGGCGTACGAGCAGTACTTC. The chain has TRBV6-6 and TRBJ2-5, with 12 bases that match TRBD1. Near its end, the DNA agrees better with TRBJ2-7, so the J call may be wrong. The germline V gene has CDR1 MNHNY and CDR2 SVGAGI (reference sequence). CDR3 length: 15 residues.

Notes on this clone: Mismatch with germline at one junction end may stem from a read error. This sequence joins TRBV7-7 and TRBJ2-2, with TRBD1 matching 7 bases. Germline lookup yields CDR1 SSHAT and CDR2 FNYEAQ (reference sequence). The CDR3 sequence is 16 residues long. The CDR3 DNA reads as TGTGCTAGCAGCCGGACCAGGACAGGGAACACCGGGGAGCTGTTTTTT. This translates into CASSRTRTGNTGELFF.

This clone came up a few times. This chain joins TRBV6-6 and TRBJ1-5, with D perhaps matching TRBD1 (5 bases). The CDR3 is 15 amino acids. Per germline, CDR1 MNHNY and CDR2 SVGAGI (reference sequence). V gave up 2 bases and J gave up 0 bases, with 8 bases separating them. The DNA for the CDR3 is TGTGCCAGCAGTTACCTAGGGGTTAGCAATCAGCCCCAGCATTTT. Amino acids: CASSYLGVSNQPQHF.

The chain has TRBV28 and TRBJ2-7; no firm D call. The CDR3 has 12 amino acids. Germline lookup yields CDR1 MDHEN and CDR2 SYDVKM. The V end lost 6 bases, the J end lost 3 bases, and 9 bases lay between the germline ends. The CDR3 region is CASRAFNYEQYF. The CDR3 region has the DNA TGTGCCAGCAGGGCATTCAACTACGAGCAGTACTTC. Together with reference TRBV28 and TRBJ2-7, the CDR3 gives the full variable domain: DVKVTQSSRYLVKRTGEKVFLECVQDMDHENMFWYRQDPGLGLRLIYFSYDVKMKEKGDIPEGYSVSREKKERFSLILESASTNQTSMYLCASRAFNYEQYFGPGTRLTVT.

This clone was picked up a small number of times. V and J are TRBV5-8 and TRBJ2-7, with 14 bases identical to TRBD2. Trimming at V came to 2 bases and at J to 8 bases, leaving 6 bases not matched to a gene. Germline-derived CDR1 and CDR2 are SGHTS and YDEGEE. CDR3 length: 15 amino acids. Here the CDR3 reads CASSLGTSGSLKQYF. CDR3 DNA: TGTGCCAGCAGCTTAGGGACTAGCGGGAGTCTTAAGCAGTACTTC.

The CDR3 DNA is TGTGCCAGCACCACCGGCTCCTACGAGCAGTACTTC. Protein product: CASTTGSYEQYF. This chain connects TRBV28 to TRBJ2-7; no firm D call. From germline, CDR1 is MDHEN and CDR2 SYDVKM. The V gene lost 7 bases and the J gene lost 0 bases, with 7 bases spanning the gap. This CDR3 comprises 12 residues. Full variable domain (missing parts from reference TRBV28 and TRBJ2-7): DVKVTQSSRYLVKRTGEKVFLECVQDMDHENMFWYRQDPGLGLRLIYFSYDVKMKEKGDIPEGYSVSREKKERFSLILESASTNQTSMYLCASTTGSYEQYFGPGTRLTVT.

This rearrangement joins TRBV6-1 to TRBJ2-5, with D perhaps matching TRBD2 (6 bases). TRBJ2-7 explains the end of the DNA better; the J call may be wrong. Germline V gene lookup returns CDR1 MNHNS and CDR2 SASEGT. This CDR3 is built from 16 residues. The CDR3 spells CASSEAGQRATYEQYF. In DNA form, the CDR3 reads TGTGCCAGCAGTGAAGCGGGCCAGCGGGCGACCTACGAGCAGTACTTC.

The chain combines TRBV7-2 with TRBJ1-5; weak D call: TRBD1 (6 bases). CDR1 and CDR2 (germline): SGHTA, FQGNSA. V lost 4 bases to trimming and J lost 3 bases, with 10 bases between them. The CDR3 is 14 residues long. DNA for the CDR3: TGTGCCAGCAGCTCCTACAGGGACAATCAGCCCCAGCATTTT. Protein sequence: CASSSYRDNQPQHF.

The chain employs TRBV6-1 and TRBJ2-7; a weak D match, TRBD1 (5 bases). The V end was cut by 6 bases, the J end by 4 bases, with 13 bases between. The CDR3 is 13 residues long. In germline, CDR1 is MNHNS, CDR2 SASEGT. Here the CDR3 DNA reads TGTGCCAGCAGACAGGACGGCAATTACGAGCAGTACTTC. Its protein product is CASRQDGNYEQYF.

The genes are TRBV18 and TRBJ2-3, with TRBD2 matching over 11 bases. This CDR3 has 18 amino acids. V lost 6 bases, J lost 0 bases, and 11 bases stayed unmatched. Germline V gives CDR1 KGHSH, CDR2 LQKENI. CDR3 in amino acids: CASSPNSLAGASTDTQYF. CDR3 DNA: TGTGCCAGCTCTCCCAATTCACTAGCGGGAGCGAGCACAGATACGCAGTATTTT.

V and J are TRBV19 and TRBJ2-1; 8 nucleotides align to TRBD2. With V trimmed by 8 bases and J by 3 bases, 6 bases remained unmatched. Germline loops: CDR1 LNHDA, CDR2 SQIVND (reference sequence). The CDR3 contains 14 residues. Here the CDR3 DNA reads TGTGCCAGTCGAGAAGCGGGAGACTACAATGAGCAGTTCTTC. Protein sequence: CASREAGDYNEQFF.

The J gene is TRBJ2-7, the V gene TRBV29-1; 8 positions match TRBD2. The junction had 12 bases not matched to a gene; V was cut back by 7 bases and J by 1 base. This CDR3 is 15 amino acids long. Germline V CDR1 and CDR2: SQVTM, ANQGSEA. The CDR3 DNA reads as TGCAGCGGTCCCTGTAGCGGGGAACCTTCCTACGAGCAGTACTTC. Translating gives CSGPCSGEPSYEQYF.

The chain has TRBV4-3 and TRBJ2-1; D call uncertain. Germline-derived CDR1 and CDR2 are LGHNA and YSLEER. The CDR3 runs to 13 residues. V lost 1 base and J 4 bases, leaving 5 bases between the germline ends. The CDR3 loop is CASSQGGYNEQFF. CDR3 in DNA: TGCGCCAGCAGCCAAGGAGGTTACAATGAGCAGTTCTTC.

As for this clone: Relative to the germline gene, one junction end is altered; a read error may explain this. The chain joins TRBV10-3 to TRBJ1-5; D unclear. Germline CDR1 reads ENHRY; CDR2 reads SYGVKD. This CDR3 region has 15 residues. The CDR3 protein is CAISETAFSDQPQHF. The CDR3 DNA follows: TGTGCCATCAGTGAAACAGCATTTAGCGATCAGCCCCAGCATTTT.

This clone was seen a handful of times. The CDR3 DNA reads TGTGCCAGCAGTCGGGAAGGGATCACTGAAGCTTTCTTT. Protein sequence: CASSREGITEAFF. The chain is built from TRBV2 and TRBJ1-1, with D unclear. The germline V gene encodes CDR1 SNHLY and CDR2 FYNNEI. Trimming pared 5 bases from V and 4 bases from J, leaving 11 bases between. This CDR3 spans 13 amino acids. The complete variable domain, with remaining parts taken from reference TRBV2 and TRBJ1-1, reads EPEVTQTPSHQVTQMGQEVILRCVPISNHLYFYWYRQILGQKVEFLVSFYNNEISEKSEIFDDQFSVERPDGSNFTLKIRSTKLEDSAMYFCASSREGITEAFFGQGTRLTVV.

There are a few counts of this clone. The chain links TRBV18 to TRBJ1-1, with 11 bases matching TRBD1. Germline V gene data show CDR1 as KGHSH and CDR2 as LQKENI. The CDR3 has 14 amino acids. The ends lost 5 bases at V and 4 bases at J; junction bases unmatched: 3. The CDR3 nucleotides read TGTGCCAGCTCAAGGGACAGGGGGACCACTGAAGCTTTCTTT. It codes for CASSRDRGTTEAFF.

The V call is TRBV11-2, the J call TRBJ2-3; the D gene is possibly TRBD2 (5 bases). With 7 bases removed from V and 7 bases from J, the gap between germline ends came to 24 bases. Per the germline V gene, CDR1 is SGHAT and CDR2 is FQNNGV. The CDR3 is 16 residues long. The CDR3 DNA reads TGTGCCAGCACCCCTGAGGGAGCTTTGGGTACGAATACGCAGTATTTT. This translates into CASTPEGALGTNTQYF.

The V and J genes are TRBV29-1 and TRBJ1-3; D is ambiguous. The CDR3 spans 14 residues. Trimming pared 7 bases from V and 2 bases from J, leaving 15 bases between. Germline V gene sequence: CDR1 SQVTM, CDR2 ANQGSEA. The CDR3 bases are TGCAGCGCCGGGCGGGGTAGTCCTGGAAACACCATATATTTT. Protein: CSAGRGSPGNTIYF.